Listed below are T cell receptor beta chains from one sample, sequenced in a study of technical replicates of blood from a handful of donors. Sequencing used immunoSEQ multiplex PCR; TCRdb keeps in-frame clones, though not all of them. Of around 83,000 clones in the sample, under 95% were seen once. Input material: T cells isolated from PBMCs. These receptors were taken from a human donor in good health. Both conserved end residues are part of each CDR3. The D gene is left open where the match is weak. Clone size appears in some rows only: once, few, many, or a class for an expanded clone.

CDR3nt	CDR3aa	v_gene	d_gene	abundance	j_gene
TGTGCCAGTAGTATCAGACAGGTAGACACTGAAGCTTTCTTT	CASSIRQVDTEAFF	TRBV19	NA	once	TRBJ1-1
TGTGCCAGTACCGGGGGAGAAGGGGAGCAGTACTTC	CASTGGEGEQYF	TRBV19	NA	NA	TRBJ2-7
TGTGCCAGCAGTGATGGGAGCGGGGGACTTTACGATGAGCAGTTCTTC	CASSDGSGGLYDEQFF	TRBV2	TRBD2	NA	TRBJ2-1
TGTGCCAGCACCAAGGTGCCCGGGACAGTAATCCAAGAGACCCAGTACTTC	CASTKVPGTVIQETQYF	TRBV5-4	TRBD1	once	TRBJ2-5
TGTGCCAGCGGTCTTCTAGGAGCCTATGGCTACACCTTC	CASGLLGAYGYTF	TRBV7-9	NA	NA	TRBJ1-2
TGCGCCAGCAGCCAAGATTGGCTAGCGGGATACGAGCAGTACTTC	CASSQDWLAGYEQYF	TRBV4-1	TRBD2	NA	TRBJ2-7
TGTGCCAGCAGCGTAGACTCCCTCGGCGGCAGGGCCTACGAGCAGTACTTC	CASSVDSLGGRAYEQYF	TRBV9	NA	NA	TRBJ2-7
TGTGCCAGCAGCCCGGGGGGGACGAACACTGAAGCTTTCTTT	CASSPGGTNTEAFF	TRBV7-3	NA	few	TRBJ1-1
TGTGCCACAAGGGACTCCGCTGGACTAGTCCCCTACGAGCAGTACTTC	CATRDSAGLVPYEQYF	TRBV19	TRBD2	NA	TRBJ2-7
TGTGCCAGCAGCTATACCGGGGTCACTGAAGCTTTCTTT	CASSYTGVTEAFF	TRBV7-8	NA	NA	TRBJ1-1
TGCGCCAGCAGCCAAAAGGGACTAGCGGGAGGGAATGAGCAGTTCTTC	CASSQKGLAGGNEQFF	TRBV4-1	TRBD2	NA	TRBJ2-1
TGTGCTAGTGGTAACGCCGGGGGGGCCGCTTCCTTCTTC	CASGNAGGAASFF	TRBV12-5	TRBD2	NA	TRBJ2-1
TGTGCCAGCAGGCGGGGGCACAATGAGCAGTTCTTC	CASRRGHNEQFF	TRBV6-1	NA	NA	TRBJ2-1
TGTGCCAGCTCCCAACAGGGGGGACTTGACTTTTTGCTCTACGAGCAGTACTTC	CASSQQGGLDFLLYEQYF	TRBV18	TRBD1	NA	TRBJ2-7
TGTGCCAGCAGCTTGTCGGGCAGGGGTCCAGATACGCAGTATTTT	CASSLSGRGPDTQYF	TRBV5-4	NA	NA	TRBJ2-3
TGCAGCGTTGAAGATCTTCGGTCGGGGGTCTACAATGAGCAGTTCTTC	CSVEDLRSGVYNEQFF	TRBV29-1	NA	once	TRBJ2-1
TGTGCCAGCGGGGTCCGGGACACCTTTTACTCTGGAAACACCATATATTTT	CASGVRDTFYSGNTIYF	TRBV7-9	NA	NA	TRBJ1-3
TGCGCCAGCAGCTTAGAAGGTCGGGGGGAGACCCAGTACTTC	CASSLEGRGETQYF	TRBV5-1	NA	NA	TRBJ2-5
TGCGCCAGCGGGGCTAGCGGGAGGGACAATGAGCAGTTCTTC	CASGASGRDNEQFF	TRBV10-2	TRBD2	NA	TRBJ2-1
TGTGCCAGCAGCGTCGCCGGACACTTTGAGCAGTTCTTC	CASSVAGHFEQFF	TRBV7-6	NA	NA	TRBJ2-1
TGTGCCAGCAGCTTATTTACGGTTTGGAACACTGAAGCTTTCTTT	CASSLFTVWNTEAFF	TRBV7-9	NA	NA	TRBJ1-1
TGTGCCAGCTCACTCGGGACAGGGTGGGACTACACCTTC	CASSLGTGWDYTF	TRBV18	TRBD1	NA	TRBJ1-2
TGTGCCAGCAGCCAAGTTGCGGTGAGCTCCTACAATGAGCAGTTCTTC	CASSQVAVSSYNEQFF	TRBV4-2	NA	NA	TRBJ2-1
TGTGCCAGCATCCGTTTCAGTCCGCGCGGGAGTGTCGGGTACGAGCAGTACTTC	CASIRFSPRGSVGYEQYF	TRBV27	TRBD2	NA	TRBJ2-7
TGTGCCAGCATGGGCAAGGGGGCCCTCTCTGGAAACACCATATATTTT	CASMGKGALSGNTIYF	TRBV7-9	TRBD1	NA	TRBJ1-3
TGCACCAGCAGCCAAGTTGTAGCGGGCATTTACAATGAGCAGTTCTTC	CTSSQVVAGIYNEQFF	TRBV1	NA	NA	TRBJ2-1
TGCGCCAGCAGCGCGGACTATGGCTACACCTTC	CASSADYGYTF	TRBV5-1	NA	NA	TRBJ1-2
TGTGCCAGCAGCTTAGGACAGTACCAAGAGACCCAGTACTTC	CASSLGQYQETQYF	TRBV5-5	NA	NA	TRBJ2-5
TGTGCCAGCAGCTTGGTGTCGGCGGCAGGGGTATCACCCCTCCACTTT	CASSLVSAAGVSPLHF	TRBV5-6	NA	NA	TRBJ1-6
TGTGCCAGCACTGGTTACCCCCGAACATACAATGAGCAGTTCTTC	CASTGYPRTYNEQFF	TRBV6-1	NA	NA	TRBJ2-1
TGTGCCAGCAGCTTCGGGTCCAGGGCTCGGTCTCAGCCCCAGCATTTT	CASSFGSRARSQPQHF	TRBV13	NA	NA	TRBJ1-5
TGTGCCAGCAGGACGGGTTGGGAGGGGGACTACGAGCAGTACTTC	CASRTGWEGDYEQYF	TRBV6-5	NA	NA	TRBJ2-7
TGTGCCAGCAGTTTATCCACAGCCCAGGGTCGCGGGACGGGTACGCAGTATTTT	CASSLSTAQGRGTGTQYF	TRBV27	NA	NA	TRBJ2-3
TGTGCCAGCAGTTTCGGTCTAGCGGGGCAAAATGAGCAGTTCTTC	CASSFGLAGQNEQFF	TRBV7-7	TRBD2	NA	TRBJ2-1
TGTGCCAGCAGCGTAGAACTAGCGGGGCGGGTTGAGCAGTTCTTC	CASSVELAGRVEQFF	TRBV9	TRBD2	NA	TRBJ2-1